These T cell receptor beta chains were read from a single sample in a study of cytotoxic CD8 clonotypes in ibrutinib-treated CLL. The repertoire was sequenced with immunoSEQ multiplex PCR; TCRdb's copy has only in-frame clones and lacks some. The sample includes about 200,000 clones, 75% to 85% of them seen just once. The sample was PBMCs, taken after 12 months of ibrutinib treatment. The receptors here all came from a human donor with chronic lymphocytic leukemia. CDR3s include the opening cysteine and the closing phenylalanine or tryptophan. Each record gives: D gene, clone size, V gene, J gene, CDR3 length, CDR3 DNA, CDR3 protein. The D gene is left open where the match is weak. Clone size is shown for a subset of rows, as once, few, many or a class of expanded clone.

TRBD1	NA	TRBV9	TRBJ2-2	15	TGTGCCAGCAGCGTACCGACAGGGGGCACCGGGGAGCTGTTTTTT	CASSVPTGGTGELFF
TRBD2	NA	TRBV30	TRBJ2-1	15	TGTGCCTGGAGTAATAAGGGACTAGCGGGGGGTGGGCAGTTCTTC	CAWSNKGLAGGGQFF
NA	NA	TRBV30	TRBJ1-1	15	TGTGCCTGGAGCTGGGACCCCCAAATCAACACTGAAGCTTTCTTT	CAWSWDPQINTEAFF
NA	NA	TRBV10-2	TRBJ2-3	14	TGCGCCAGCAGTGAGCAGGGTAGCACAGATACGCAGTATTTT	CASSEQGSTDTQYF
TRBD2	NA	TRBV11-2	TRBJ2-5	16	TGTGCCAGCAGCTTAGTAAGGCGGGGGAGAGAAGAGACCCAGTACTTC	CASSLVRRGREETQYF
NA	once	TRBV5-6	TRBJ2-5	13	TGTGCCAGCAGCTTCATCAGCGAGGAGACCCAGTACTTC	CASSFISEETQYF
TRBD2	NA	TRBV6-5	TRBJ2-5	15	TGTGCCAGCACCCCGGGAGGAGCGGGACAAGAGACCCAGTACTTC	CASTPGGAGQETQYF
NA	NA	TRBV19	TRBJ2-1	12	TGTGCCAGTAAGGTAGGGTTCAATGAGCAGTTCTTC	CASKVGFNEQFF
TRBD1	NA	TRBV9	TRBJ1-4	15	TGTGCCAGCAGCTTGAGGACAGGGAATACTGAAAAACTGTTTTTT	CASSLRTGNTEKLFF
NA	NA	TRBV19	TRBJ2-7	15	TGTGCCAGTAGTACGGGGGTATCGCTGAGCTACGAGCAGTACTTC	CASSTGVSLSYEQYF
NA	NA	TRBV5-1	TRBJ2-3	14	TGCGCCAGCAACGACGGGAGAGGGGCAGATACGCAGTATTTT	CASNDGRGADTQYF
NA	NA	TRBV5-1	TRBJ1-4	14	TGCGCCAGCAGCGCGGACAACTTCCACGGAAAACTGTTTTTT	CASSADNFHGKLFF
TRBD2	NA	TRBV27	TRBJ2-1	13	TGTGCCAGACTTAGCGGGAACTACAATGAGCAGTTCTTC	CARLSGNYNEQFF
NA	once	TRBV19	TRBJ1-1	13	TGTGCCAGTAGTATTATGGGAGGGTCTGAAGCTTTCTTT	CASSIMGGSEAFF
NA	NA	TRBV11-2	TRBJ2-1	13	TGTGCCAGCAGCCAGGAGGGGGGGAATGAGCAGTTCTTC	CASSQEGGNEQFF
TRBD1	NA	TRBV6-1	TRBJ2-5	14	TGTGCCAGCAGTATCCGACAGGGTCAAGAGACCCAGTACTTC	CASSIRQGQETQYF
NA	NA	TRBV18	TRBJ2-7	15	TGTGCCAGCTCCCCCACACGCGCTAATGGCTACGAGCAGTACTTC	CASSPTRANGYEQYF